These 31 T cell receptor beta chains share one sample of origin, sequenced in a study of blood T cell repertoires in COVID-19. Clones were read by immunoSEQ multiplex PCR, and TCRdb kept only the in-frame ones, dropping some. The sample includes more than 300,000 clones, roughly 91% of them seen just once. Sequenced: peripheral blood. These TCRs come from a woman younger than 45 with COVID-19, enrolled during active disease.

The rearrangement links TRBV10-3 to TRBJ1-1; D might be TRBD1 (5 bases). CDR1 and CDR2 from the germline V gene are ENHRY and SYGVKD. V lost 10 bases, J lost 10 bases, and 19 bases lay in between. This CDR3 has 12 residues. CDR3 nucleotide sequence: TGTGCCACCTCAAGAGCGGGGGACGGAGCTTTCTTT. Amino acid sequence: CATSRAGDGAFF.

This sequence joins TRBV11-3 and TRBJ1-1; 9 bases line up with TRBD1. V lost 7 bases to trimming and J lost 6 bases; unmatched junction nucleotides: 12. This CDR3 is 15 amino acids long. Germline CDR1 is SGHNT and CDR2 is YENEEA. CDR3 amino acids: CASTQGQGSFAEAFF. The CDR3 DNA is TGTGCCAGCACTCAAGGACAGGGGTCCTTCGCTGAAGCTTTCTTT.

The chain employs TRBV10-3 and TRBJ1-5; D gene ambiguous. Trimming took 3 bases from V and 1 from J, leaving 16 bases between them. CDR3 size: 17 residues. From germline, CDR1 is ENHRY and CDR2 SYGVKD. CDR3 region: CAISEGPVPGSNQPQHF. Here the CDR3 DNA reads TGTGCCATCAGTGAAGGCCCCGTACCCGGGAGCAATCAGCCCCAGCATTTT.

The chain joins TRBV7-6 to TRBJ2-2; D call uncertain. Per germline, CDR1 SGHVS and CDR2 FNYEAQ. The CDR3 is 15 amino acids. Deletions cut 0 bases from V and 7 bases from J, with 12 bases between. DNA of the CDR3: TGTGCCAGCAGCTTAGCCACTATAATTGGCGGGGAGCTGTTTTTT. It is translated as CASSLATIIGGELFF.

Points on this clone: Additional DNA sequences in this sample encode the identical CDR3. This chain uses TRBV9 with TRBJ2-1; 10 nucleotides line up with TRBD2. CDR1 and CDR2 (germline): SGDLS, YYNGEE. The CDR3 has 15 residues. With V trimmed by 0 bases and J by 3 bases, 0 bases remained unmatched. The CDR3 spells CASSVGLAGYNEQFF. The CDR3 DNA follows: TGTGCCAGCAGCGTAGGACTAGCGGGCTACAATGAGCAGTTCTTC.

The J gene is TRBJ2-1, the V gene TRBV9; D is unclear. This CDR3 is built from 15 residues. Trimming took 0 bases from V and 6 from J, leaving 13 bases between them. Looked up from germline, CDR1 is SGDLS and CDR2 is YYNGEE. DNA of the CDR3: TGTGCCAGCAGCGTAGCCGGTACTATGGGCAATGAGCAGTTCTTC. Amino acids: CASSVAGTMGNEQFF.

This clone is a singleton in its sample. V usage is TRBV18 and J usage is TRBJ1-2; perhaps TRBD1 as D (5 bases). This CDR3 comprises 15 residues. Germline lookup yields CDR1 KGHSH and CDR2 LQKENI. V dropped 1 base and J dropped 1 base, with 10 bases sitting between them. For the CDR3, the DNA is TGTGCCAGCTCACCACTAGACAGAAATAACTATGGCTACACCTTC. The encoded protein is CASSPLDRNNYGYTF.

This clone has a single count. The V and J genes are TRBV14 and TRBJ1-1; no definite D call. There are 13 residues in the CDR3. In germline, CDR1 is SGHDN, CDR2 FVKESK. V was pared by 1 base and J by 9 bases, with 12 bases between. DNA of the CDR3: TGTGCCAGCAGCCAAGCACGGACTATGAAAGCTTTCTTT. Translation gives CASSQARTMKAFF.

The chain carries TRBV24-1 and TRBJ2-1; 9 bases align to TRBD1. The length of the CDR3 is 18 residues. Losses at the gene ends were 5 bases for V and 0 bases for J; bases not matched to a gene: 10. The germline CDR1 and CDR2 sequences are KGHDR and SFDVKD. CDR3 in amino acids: CATSASGQGARSYNEQFF. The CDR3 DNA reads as TGTGCCACCAGTGCCTCGGGACAGGGAGCCCGCTCCTACAATGAGCAGTTCTTC.

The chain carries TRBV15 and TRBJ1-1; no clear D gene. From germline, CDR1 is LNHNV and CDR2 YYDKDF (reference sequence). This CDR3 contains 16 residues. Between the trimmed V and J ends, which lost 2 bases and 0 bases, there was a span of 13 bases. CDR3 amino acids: CATSRRTGELNTEAFF. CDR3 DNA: TGTGCCACCAGCAGACGAACGGGAGAGCTGAACACTGAAGCTTTCTTT.

CDR3 residues: CASSQDLERGTDTQYF. In DNA, the CDR3 is TGTGCCAGCAGCCAAGATCTCGAGCGGGGCACAGATACGCAGTATTTT. V usage is TRBV4-2 and J usage is TRBJ2-3; tentatively, D is TRBD2 (6 bases). The CDR3 sequence is 16 residues long. Germline CDR1 LGHNA, CDR2 YNFKEQ. The V gene lost 0 bases and the J gene lost 1 base, with 11 bases spanning the gap.

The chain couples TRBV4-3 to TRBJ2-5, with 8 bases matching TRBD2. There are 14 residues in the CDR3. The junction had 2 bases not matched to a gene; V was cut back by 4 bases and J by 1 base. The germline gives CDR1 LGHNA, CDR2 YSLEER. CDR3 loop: CASSPGLAQETQYF. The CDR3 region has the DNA TGCGCCAGCAGCCCCGGACTAGCCCAAGAGACCCAGTACTTC.

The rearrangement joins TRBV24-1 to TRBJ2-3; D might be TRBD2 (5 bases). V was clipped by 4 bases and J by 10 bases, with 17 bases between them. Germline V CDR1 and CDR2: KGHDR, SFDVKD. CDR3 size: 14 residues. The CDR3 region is CATSDLLVPEAQYF. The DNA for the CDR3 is TGTGCCACCAGTGACCTGCTAGTCCCGGAGGCGCAGTATTTT.

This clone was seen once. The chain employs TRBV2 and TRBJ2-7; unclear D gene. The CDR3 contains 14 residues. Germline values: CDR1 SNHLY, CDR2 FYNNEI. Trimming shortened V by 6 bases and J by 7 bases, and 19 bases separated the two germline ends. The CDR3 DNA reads TGTGCCAGCAGCCAACCCCCCTCCGTAGAGGAGCAGTACGTC. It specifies CASSQPPSVEEQYV.

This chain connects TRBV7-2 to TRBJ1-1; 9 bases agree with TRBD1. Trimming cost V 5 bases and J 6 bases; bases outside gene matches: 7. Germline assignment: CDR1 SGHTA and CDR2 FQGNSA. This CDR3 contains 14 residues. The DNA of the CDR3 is TGTGCCAGCAGCACACAGGGGGCGATCCCTGAAGCTTTCTTT. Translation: CASSTQGAIPEAFF.

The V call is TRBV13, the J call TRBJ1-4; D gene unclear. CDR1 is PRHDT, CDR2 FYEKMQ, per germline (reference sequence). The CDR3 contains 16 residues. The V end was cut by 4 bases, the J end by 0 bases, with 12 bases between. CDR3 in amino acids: CASSSRRTATNEKLFF. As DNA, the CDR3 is TGTGCCAGCAGCTCGCGAAGAACGGCAACTAATGAAAAACTGTTTTTT.

The CDR3, as DNA: TGTGCCAGCGCACGGGGAATGAACACTGAAGCTTTCTTT. It translates to CASARGMNTEAFF. The chain carries TRBV6-5 and TRBJ1-1; D not resolved. Germline V CDR1 and CDR2: MNHEY, SVGAGI. Trimming pared 8 bases from V and 0 bases from J, leaving 10 bases between. CDR3 length: 13 amino acids.

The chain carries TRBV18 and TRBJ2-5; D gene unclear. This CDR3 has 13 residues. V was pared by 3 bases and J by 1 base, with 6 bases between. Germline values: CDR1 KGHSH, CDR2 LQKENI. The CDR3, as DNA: TGTGCCAGCTCACCGGCACCCCAAGAGACCCAGTACTTC. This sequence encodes CASSPAPQETQYF.

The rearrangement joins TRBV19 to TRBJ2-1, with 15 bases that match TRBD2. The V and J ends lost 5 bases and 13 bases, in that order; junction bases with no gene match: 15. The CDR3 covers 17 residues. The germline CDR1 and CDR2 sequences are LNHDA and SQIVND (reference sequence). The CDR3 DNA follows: TGTGCCAGTAGTTCCCCTACCGGGACTAGCGGGGGGCGCACCCAGTTCTTC. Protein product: CASSSPTGTSGGRTQFF.

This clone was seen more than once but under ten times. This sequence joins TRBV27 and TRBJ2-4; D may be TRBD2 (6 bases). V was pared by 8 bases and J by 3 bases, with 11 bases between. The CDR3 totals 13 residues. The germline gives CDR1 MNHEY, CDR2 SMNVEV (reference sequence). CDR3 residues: CASGLGGKNIQYF. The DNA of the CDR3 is TGTGCCAGCGGTCTGGGGGGCAAAAACATTCAGTACTTC.

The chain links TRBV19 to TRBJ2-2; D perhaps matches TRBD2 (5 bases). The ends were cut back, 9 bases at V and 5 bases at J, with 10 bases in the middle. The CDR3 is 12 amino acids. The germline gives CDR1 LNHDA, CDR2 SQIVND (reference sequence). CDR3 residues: CASWKRTGELFF. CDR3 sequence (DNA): TGTGCCAGCTGGAAGCGGACCGGGGAGCTGTTTTTT. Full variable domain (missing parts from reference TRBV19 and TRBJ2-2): DGGITQSPKYLFRKEGQNVTLSCEQNLNHDAMYWYRQDPGQGLRLIYYSQIVNDFQKGDIAEGYSVSREKKESFPLTVTSAQKNPTAFYLCASWKRTGELFFGEGSRLTVL.

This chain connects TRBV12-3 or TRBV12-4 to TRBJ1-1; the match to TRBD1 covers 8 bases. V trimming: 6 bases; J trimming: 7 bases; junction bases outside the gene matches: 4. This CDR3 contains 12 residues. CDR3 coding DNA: TGTGCCAGCAGCCGGACAGGGTATGAAGCTTTCTTT. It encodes CASSRTGYEAFF.

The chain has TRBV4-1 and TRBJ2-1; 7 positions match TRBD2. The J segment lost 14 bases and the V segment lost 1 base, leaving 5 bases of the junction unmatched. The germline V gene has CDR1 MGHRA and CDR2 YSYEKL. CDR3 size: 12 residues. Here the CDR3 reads CASSQGGGKEFF. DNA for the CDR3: TGCGCCAGCAGCCAAGGGGGGGGGAAGGAGTTCTTC.

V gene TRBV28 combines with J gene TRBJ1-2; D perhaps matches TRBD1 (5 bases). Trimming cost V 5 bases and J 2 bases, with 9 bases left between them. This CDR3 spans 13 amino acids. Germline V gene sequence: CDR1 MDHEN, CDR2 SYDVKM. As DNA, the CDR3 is TGTGCCAGCAGTAAGACAGTGAACTATGGCTACACCTTC. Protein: CASSKTVNYGYTF.

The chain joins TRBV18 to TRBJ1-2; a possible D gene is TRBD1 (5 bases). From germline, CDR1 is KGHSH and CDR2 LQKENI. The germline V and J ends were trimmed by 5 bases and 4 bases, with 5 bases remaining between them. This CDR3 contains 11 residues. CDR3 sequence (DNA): TGTGCCAGCTCAGGGGCCTATGGCTACACCTTC. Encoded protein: CASSGAYGYTF.

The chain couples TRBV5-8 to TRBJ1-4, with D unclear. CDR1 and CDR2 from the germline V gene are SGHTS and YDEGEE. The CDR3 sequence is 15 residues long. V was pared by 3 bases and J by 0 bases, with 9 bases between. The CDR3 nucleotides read TGTGCCAGCAGCTCCCTCTACGCAACTAATGAAAAACTGTTTTTT. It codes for CASSSLYATNEKLFF.

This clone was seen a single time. The CDR3 nucleotides are TGCGCCAGCAGCCAAGTAGCCCGGCAAATGAACACTGAAGCTTTCTTT. Its protein is CASSQVARQMNTEAFF. The genes are TRBV4-1 and TRBJ1-1; D ambiguous. Germline V gene data show CDR1 as MGHRA and CDR2 as YSYEKL. With 1 base removed from V and 0 bases from J, the gap between germline ends came to 12 bases. The CDR3 consists of 16 residues.

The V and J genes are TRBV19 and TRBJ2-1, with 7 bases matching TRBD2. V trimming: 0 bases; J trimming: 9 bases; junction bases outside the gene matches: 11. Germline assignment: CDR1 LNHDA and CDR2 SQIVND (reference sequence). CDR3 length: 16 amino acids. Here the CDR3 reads CASSIDVWGGAGEQFF. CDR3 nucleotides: TGTGCCAGTAGTATAGATGTGTGGGGAGGGGCGGGTGAGCAGTTCTTC.

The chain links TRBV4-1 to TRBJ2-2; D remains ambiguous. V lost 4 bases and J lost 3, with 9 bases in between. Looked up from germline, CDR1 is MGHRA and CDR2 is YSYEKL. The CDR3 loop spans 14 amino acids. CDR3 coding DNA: TGCGCCAGCAGCCCCTTCCGGGACACCGGGGAGCTGTTTTTT. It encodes CASSPFRDTGELFF.

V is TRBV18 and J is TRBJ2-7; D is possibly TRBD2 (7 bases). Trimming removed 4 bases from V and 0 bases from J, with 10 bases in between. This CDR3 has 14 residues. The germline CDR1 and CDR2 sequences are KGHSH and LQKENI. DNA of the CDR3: TGTGCCAGCTCACGGGGGGGCAGCTCCTACGAGCAGTACTTC. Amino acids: CASSRGGSSYEQYF. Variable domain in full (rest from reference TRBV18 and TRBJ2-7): NAGVMQNPRHLVRRRGQEARLRCSPMKGHSHVYWYRQLPEEGLKFMVYLQKENIIDESGMPKERFSAEFPKEGPSILRIQQVVRGDSAAYFCASSRGGSSYEQYFGPGTRLTVT.

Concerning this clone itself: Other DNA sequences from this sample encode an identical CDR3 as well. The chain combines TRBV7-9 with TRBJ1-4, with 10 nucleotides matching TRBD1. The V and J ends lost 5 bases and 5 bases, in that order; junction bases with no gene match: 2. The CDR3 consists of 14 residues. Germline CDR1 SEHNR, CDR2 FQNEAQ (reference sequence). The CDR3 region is CASSRDRGNEKLFF. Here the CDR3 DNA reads TGTGCCAGCAGCCGGGACAGGGGAAATGAAAAACTGTTTTTT.